The 21 T cell receptor beta chains listed next were all sequenced from one sample in a study of cytomegalovirus exposure and HLA in healthy donors. The PCR was carried out with 60 Vbeta primers and 13 Jbeta primers. Sequencing was performed with immunoSEQ multiplex PCR; in TCRdb, only in-frame clones are kept and a portion is missing. The sample gives 120,000 to 150,000 clones, 70% to 90% of which show up once; 0.45% to 0.55% is in the top ten. Material: PBMCs. The receptors were gathered from a woman aged 40 to 50 in good health and CMV-seronegative.

CDR3 in DNA: TGCGCCAGCAGCCAGGATTCGACTAGCGGGACGTTCACAGATACGCAGTATTTT. Translation: CASSQDSTSGTFTDTQYF. The rearrangement uses TRBV4-1 and TRBJ2-3, with TRBD2 matching over 11 bases. Germline trimming cut 3 bases from V and 2 bases from J; bases unmatched to any gene: 10. CDR3 length: 18 residues. Germline V gene sequence: CDR1 MGHRA, CDR2 YSYEKL.

This chain uses TRBV7-9 with TRBJ1-1; possible D gene TRBD1, 6 bases. The length of the CDR3 is 15 residues. V was cut by 3 bases and J by 0 bases, with 11 bases left in between. CDR1 and CDR2 from the germline V gene are SEHNR and FQNEAQ (reference sequence). CDR3 residues: CASSFQGGMNTEAFF. DNA of the CDR3: TGTGCCAGCAGCTTCCAAGGGGGTATGAACACTGAAGCTTTCTTT.

The chain has TRBV4-2 and TRBJ2-7; 8 bases match TRBD2. CDR3 length equals 16 residues. J gave up 2 bases and V 0 bases, and 6 bases lay outside the gene matches. Per germline, CDR1 LGHNA and CDR2 YNFKEQ. CDR3: CASSQDPGGLTYEQYF. Written as DNA, the CDR3 is TGTGCCAGCAGCCAAGACCCGGGAGGGCTTACCTACGAGCAGTACTTC.

The CDR3 DNA is TGTGCCAGCAGCCCGGACAGTGGGATGGGGACTAATGAAAAACTGTTTTTT. Encoded protein: CASSPDSGMGTNEKLFF. The rearrangement uses TRBV7-9 and TRBJ1-4; perhaps TRBD1 as D (6 bases). Germline V gene sequence: CDR1 SEHNR, CDR2 FQNEAQ (reference sequence). V lost 5 bases and J lost 2, with 18 bases in between. CDR3 length equals 17 residues.

The gene calls are TRBV28 and TRBJ2-1; tentatively, D is TRBD2 (6 bases). Germline V lookup: CDR1 MDHEN, CDR2 SYDVKM. V lost 4 bases, J lost 7 bases, and 11 bases lay in between. CDR3 length: 13 residues. In nucleotides, the CDR3 is TGTGCCAGCAGTTCCCTTAGCGGAAATGAGCAGTTCTTC. Its translation is CASSSLSGNEQFF.

This rearrangement joins TRBV19 to TRBJ1-1; a possible D gene is TRBD1 (5 bases). V lost 5 bases and J lost 0, with 16 bases in between. Germline V gene sequence: CDR1 LNHDA, CDR2 SQIVND (reference sequence). The CDR3 runs to 16 residues. CDR3 loop: CASSRPWRGMNTEAFF. The CDR3 DNA sequence: TGTGCCAGTAGTCGACCCTGGCGGGGGATGAACACTGAAGCTTTCTTT.

The J gene is TRBJ2-3, the V gene TRBV2, with 8 bases identical to TRBD2. Germline CDR1 and CDR2: SNHLY and FYNNEI. The CDR3 is 16 amino acids. Trimming removed 6 bases from V and 6 bases from J; junction bases left unmatched: 14. The CDR3 region is CASSEGSGNAGDTQYF. The CDR3, as DNA: TGTGCCAGCAGCGAGGGTAGCGGGAACGCGGGGGATACGCAGTATTTT.

This chain uses TRBV5-6 with TRBJ2-7, with D tentatively TRBD1 (5 bases). The germline V gene encodes CDR1 SGHDT and CDR2 YYEEEE. With 4 bases removed from V and 3 bases from J, the gap between germline ends came to 11 bases. This CDR3 has 13 amino acids. CDR3 residues: CASSPGSRYEQYF. CDR3 DNA sequence: TGTGCCAGCAGCCCAGGGTCCCGCTACGAGCAGTACTTC.

The rearrangement uses TRBV5-1 and TRBJ2-1, with D tentatively TRBD1 (5 bases). Trimming removed 0 bases from V and 4 bases from J, with 11 bases in between. Germline CDR1 reads SGHRS; CDR2 reads YFSETQ. CDR3 length equals 15 residues. Written as DNA, the CDR3 is TGCGCCAGCAGCTTGGCGGAAGGGGTTTACAATGAGCAGTTCTTC. It yields the protein CASSLAEGVYNEQFF.

The V and J genes are TRBV30 and TRBJ2-5; 7 bases agree with TRBD1. The CDR3 runs 15 residues. V trimming: 0 bases; J trimming: 7 bases; junction bases outside the gene matches: 11. The germline V gene encodes CDR1 GTSNPN and CDR2 SVGIG (reference sequence). CDR3 amino acids: CAWSVSWDSGLTQYF. The CDR3, as DNA: TGTGCCTGGAGTGTATCCTGGGACAGTGGTTTGACCCAGTACTTC.

V gene TRBV2 combines with J gene TRBJ2-5; 11 bases match TRBD2. Per germline, CDR1 SNHLY and CDR2 FYNNEI. J gave up 5 bases and V 5 bases, and 4 bases lay outside the gene matches. This CDR3 has 14 amino acids. The CDR3 bases are TGTGCCAGCAGTTTACTAGCGGGAGTTGAGACCCAGTACTTC. It encodes CASSLLAGVETQYF.

The CDR3 spells CASSNSQGAYAGETQYF. The CDR3, as DNA: TGCGCCAGCAGCAACTCCCAGGGGGCGTATGCTGGAGAGACCCAGTACTTC. The chain combines TRBV5-1 with TRBJ2-5; 8 positions agree with TRBD1. The CDR3 spans 17 residues. Germline assignment: CDR1 SGHRS and CDR2 YFSETQ. Trimming cost V 4 bases and J 4 bases; bases outside gene matches: 15. The full variable domain, with the rest looked up from reference TRBV5-1 and TRBJ2-5, is KAGVTQTPRYLIKTRGQQVTLSCSPISGHRSVSWYQQTPGQGLQFLFEYFSETQRNKGNFPGRFSGRQFSNSRSEMNVSTLELGDSALYLCASSNSQGAYAGETQYFGPGTRLLVL.

V and J are TRBV5-4 and TRBJ2-5; tentatively, D is TRBD2 (6 bases). The CDR3 has 14 residues. Per the germline V gene, CDR1 is SGHNT and CDR2 is YYREEE (reference sequence). V lost 4 bases, J lost 4 bases, and 14 bases lay in between. The CDR3 DNA is TGTGCCAGCAGCCCTCAGGGAGGTGGAGAGACCCAGTACTTC. Its translation is CASSPQGGGETQYF.

The V and J genes are TRBV19 and TRBJ2-2; possible D gene TRBD2, 7 bases. Trimming shortened V by 5 bases and J by 4 bases, and 17 bases separated the two germline ends. Germline CDR1 LNHDA, CDR2 SQIVND (reference sequence). The CDR3 consists of 16 residues. As DNA, the CDR3 is TGTGCCAGTAGTCCGATCGGGGGGCAAAGCACCGGGGAGCTGTTTTTT. Residues: CASSPIGGQSTGELFF.

The J gene is TRBJ2-7, the V gene TRBV27; TRBD2 is a possible D gene (6 bases). CDR1 is MNHEY, CDR2 SMNVEV, per germline (reference sequence). The CDR3 runs 13 residues. V shed 5 bases and J shed 3 bases, with 11 bases lying between them. The CDR3 nucleotides read TGTGCCAGCAGTAGCGGGCCGAACTACGAGCAGTACTTC. The encoded protein is CASSSGPNYEQYF.

This rearrangement joins TRBV5-4 to TRBJ2-1; D perhaps matches TRBD2 (5 bases). Germline values: CDR1 SGHNT, CDR2 YYREEE (reference sequence). This CDR3 is built from 16 residues. The V gene lost 2 bases and the J gene lost 0 bases, with 12 bases spanning the gap. The CDR3 spells CASSFGAASSYNEQFF. DNA for the CDR3: TGTGCCAGCAGCTTTGGAGCGGCAAGCTCCTACAATGAGCAGTTCTTC.

This clone was observed once. The chain links TRBV6-1 to TRBJ2-3, with D perhaps matching TRBD2 (6 bases). V was trimmed by 7 bases and J by 0 bases, leaving 11 bases between them. This CDR3 comprises 14 residues. Germline CDR1 MNHNS, CDR2 SASEGT. The DNA of the CDR3 is TGTGCCAGCACCGGGGGACGTAGCACAGATACGCAGTATTTT. Translating it yields CASTGGRSTDTQYF.

The rearrangement joins TRBV9 to TRBJ2-7; D might be TRBD1 (6 bases). The length of the CDR3 is 16 residues. V gave up 0 bases and J gave up 4 bases, with 17 bases separating them. Germline CDR1 reads SGDLS; CDR2 reads YYNGEE. Written as DNA, the CDR3 is TGTGCCAGCAGCGTAGATGTCGGGACATCAAAATACGAGCAGTACTTC. Its translation: CASSVDVGTSKYEQYF.

The rearrangement uses TRBV7-3 and TRBJ2-1; D possibly corresponds to TRBD2 (5 bases). Between the trimmed V and J ends, which lost 5 bases and 0 bases, there was a span of 11 bases. The CDR3 has 15 residues. CDR1 and CDR2 from the germline V gene are SGHTA and FQGTGA. The CDR3 loop reads CASSEAESSYNEQFF. The CDR3 DNA follows: TGTGCCAGCAGCGAAGCGGAGAGCTCCTACAATGAGCAGTTCTTC. Full variable domain (outside the CDR3, taken from reference TRBV7-3 and TRBJ2-1): GAGVSQTPSNKVTEKGKYVELRCDPISGHTALYWYRQSLGQGPEFLIYFQGTGAADDSGLPNDRFFAVRPEGSVSTLKIQRTERGDSAVYLCASSEAESSYNEQFFGPGTRLTVL.

This rearrangement joins TRBV11-3 to TRBJ2-5; 8 bases map to TRBD2. V lost 7 bases and J lost 1; bases outside the gene matches: 8. The CDR3 is made up of 15 amino acids. CDR1 is SGHNT, CDR2 YENEEA, per germline. The CDR3 spells CASKTSARLQETQYF. The CDR3, as DNA: TGTGCCAGCAAGACTAGCGCCCGCCTCCAAGAGACCCAGTACTTC.

V is TRBV5-6 and J is TRBJ2-2, with D unresolved. Germline CDR1 reads SGHDT; CDR2 reads YYEEEE. The CDR3 loop spans 12 amino acids. Trimming took off 2 bases at V and 7 bases at J, with 6 bases between the two ends. Here the CDR3 reads CASSFGSGELFF. CDR3 DNA sequence: TGTGCCAGCAGCTTCGGTAGCGGGGAGCTGTTTTTT.